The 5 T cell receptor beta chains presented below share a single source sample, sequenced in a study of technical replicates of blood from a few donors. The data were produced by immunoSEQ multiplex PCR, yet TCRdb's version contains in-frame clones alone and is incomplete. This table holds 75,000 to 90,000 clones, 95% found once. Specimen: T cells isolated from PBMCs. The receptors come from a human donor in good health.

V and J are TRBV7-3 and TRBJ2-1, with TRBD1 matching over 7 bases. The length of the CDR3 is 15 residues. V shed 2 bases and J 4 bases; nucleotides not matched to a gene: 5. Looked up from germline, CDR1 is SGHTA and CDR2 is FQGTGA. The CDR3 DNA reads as TGTGCCAGCAGCTTAGTAGGGGGCTATTACAATGAGCAGTTCTTC. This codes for CASSLVGGYYNEQFF. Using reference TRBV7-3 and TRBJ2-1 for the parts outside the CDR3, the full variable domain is GAGVSQTPSNKVTEKGKYVELRCDPISGHTALYWYRQSLGQGPEFLIYFQGTGAADDSGLPNDRFFAVRPEGSVSTLKIQRTERGDSAVYLCASSLVGGYYNEQFFGPGTRLTVL.

In nucleotides, the CDR3 is TGTGCCTGGCTTATCGAGCGGGAGCGGGACAATGAGCAGTTCTTC. This encodes CAWLIERERDNEQFF. The chain uses TRBV30 and TRBJ2-1; 8 bases fit TRBD2. Germline trimming cut 5 bases from V and 5 bases from J; bases unmatched to any gene: 11. The CDR3 is 15 amino acids. Germline CDR1 reads GTSNPN; CDR2 reads SVGIG (reference sequence).

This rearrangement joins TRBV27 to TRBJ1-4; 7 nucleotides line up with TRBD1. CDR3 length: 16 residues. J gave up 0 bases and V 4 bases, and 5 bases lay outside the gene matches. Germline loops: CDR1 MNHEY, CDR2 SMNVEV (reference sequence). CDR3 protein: CASSWRQGATNEKLFF. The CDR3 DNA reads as TGTGCCAGCAGTTGGAGACAGGGAGCAACTAATGAAAAACTGTTTTTT.

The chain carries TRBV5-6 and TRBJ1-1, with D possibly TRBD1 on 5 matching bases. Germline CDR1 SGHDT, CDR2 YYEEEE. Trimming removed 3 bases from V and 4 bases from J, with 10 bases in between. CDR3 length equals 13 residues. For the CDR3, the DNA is TGTGCCAGCAGCTGGGGGACTTCCACTGAAGCTTTCTTT. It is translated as CASSWGTSTEAFF.

Here the CDR3 reads CASSRGQAGNTIYF. The CDR3 DNA is TGTGCCAGCAGCCGCGGACAGGCTGGAAACACCATATATTTT. The chain carries TRBV14 and TRBJ1-3; TRBD1 aligns across 7 bases. J lost 2 bases, V lost 4 bases, and 2 bases had no gene match. The germline CDR1 and CDR2 sequences are SGHDN and FVKESK. The CDR3 runs 14 residues.